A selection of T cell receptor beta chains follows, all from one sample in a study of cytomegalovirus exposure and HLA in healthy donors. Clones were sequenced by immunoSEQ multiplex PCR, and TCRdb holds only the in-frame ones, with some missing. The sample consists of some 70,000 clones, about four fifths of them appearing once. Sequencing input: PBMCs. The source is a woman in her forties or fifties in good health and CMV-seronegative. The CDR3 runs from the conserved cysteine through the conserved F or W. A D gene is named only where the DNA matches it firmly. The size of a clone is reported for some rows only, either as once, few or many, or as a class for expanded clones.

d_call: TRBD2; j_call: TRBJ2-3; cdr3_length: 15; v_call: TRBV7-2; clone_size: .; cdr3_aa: CASSLVAGGPDTQYF; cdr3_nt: TGTGCCAGCAGCTTAGTAGCGGGGGGGCCGGATACGCAGTATTTT
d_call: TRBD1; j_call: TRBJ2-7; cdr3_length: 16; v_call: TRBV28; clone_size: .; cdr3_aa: CASSFSSGTGFYEQYF; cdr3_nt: TGTGCCAGCAGTTTTAGTTCCGGGACAGGTTTTTACGAGCAGTACTTC
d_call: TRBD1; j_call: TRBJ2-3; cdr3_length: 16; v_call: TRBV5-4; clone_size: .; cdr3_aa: CASSLAGQGRSDTQYF; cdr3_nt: TGTGCCAGCAGCTTGGCGGGACAGGGTCGGTCAGATACGCAGTATTTT
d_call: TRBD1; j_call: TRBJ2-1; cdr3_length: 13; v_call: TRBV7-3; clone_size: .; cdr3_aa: CASSSGTGDLKFF; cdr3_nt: TGTGCCAGCAGCTCCGGTACAGGGGATCTGAAGTTCTTC
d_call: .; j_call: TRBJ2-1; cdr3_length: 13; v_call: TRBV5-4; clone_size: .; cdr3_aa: CAISNPGYNEQFF; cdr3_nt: TGTGCCATTTCAAACCCAGGGTACAATGAGCAGTTCTTC
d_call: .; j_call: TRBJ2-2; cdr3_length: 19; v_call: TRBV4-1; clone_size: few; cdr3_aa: CASSQDLQGGGWNTGELFF; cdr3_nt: TGCGCCAGCAGCCAAGATTTACAGGGAGGGGGTTGGAACACCGGGGAGCTGTTTTTT
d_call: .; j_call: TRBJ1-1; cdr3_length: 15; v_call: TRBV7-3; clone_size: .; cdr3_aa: CASSLARTGNTEAFF; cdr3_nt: TGTGCCAGCAGCTTAGCCCGGACGGGAAACACTGAAGCTTTCTTT
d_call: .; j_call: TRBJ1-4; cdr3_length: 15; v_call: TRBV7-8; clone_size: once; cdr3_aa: CASSLGETRNEKLFF; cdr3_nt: TGTGCCAGCAGCTTAGGAGAGACACGTAATGAAAAACTGTTTTTT
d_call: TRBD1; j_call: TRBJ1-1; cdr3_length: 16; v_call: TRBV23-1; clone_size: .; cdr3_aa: CASGTNSWDSSPGFPF; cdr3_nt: TGCGCCAGCGGCACCAATTCTTGGGACAGTTCGCCGGGTTTCCCCTTT
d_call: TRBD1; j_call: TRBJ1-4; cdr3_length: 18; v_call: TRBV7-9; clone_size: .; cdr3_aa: CASSLLGRGTAEGEKLFF; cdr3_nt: TGTGCCAGCAGCTTATTAGGTCGGGGGACAGCCGAGGGTGAAAAACTGTTTTTT
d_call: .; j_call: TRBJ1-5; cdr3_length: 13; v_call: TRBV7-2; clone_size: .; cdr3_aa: CASSFGGEQPQHF; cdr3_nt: TGTGCCAGCAGCTTCGGGGGGGAACAGCCCCAGCATTTT
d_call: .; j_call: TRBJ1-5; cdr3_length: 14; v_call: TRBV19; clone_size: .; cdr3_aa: CASSLQGRDQPQHF; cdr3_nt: TGTGCCAGTAGTTTACAGGGTAGGGATCAGCCCCAGCATTTT
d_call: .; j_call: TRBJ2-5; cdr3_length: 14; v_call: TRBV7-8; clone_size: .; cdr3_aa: CASSLAGGGETQYF; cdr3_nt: TGTGCCAGCAGCTTAGCAGGGGGGGGAGAGACCCAGTACTTC
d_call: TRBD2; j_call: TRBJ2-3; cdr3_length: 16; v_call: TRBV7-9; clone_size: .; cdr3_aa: CASSPPGTRSTDTQYF; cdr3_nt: TGTGCCAGCAGCCCTCCCGGGACTAGAAGCACAGATACGCAGTATTTT
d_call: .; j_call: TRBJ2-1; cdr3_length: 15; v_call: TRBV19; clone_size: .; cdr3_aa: CASSFGSVLRNEQFF; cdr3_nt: TGTGCCAGTAGTTTCGGCAGCGTTTTAAGAAATGAGCAGTTCTTC
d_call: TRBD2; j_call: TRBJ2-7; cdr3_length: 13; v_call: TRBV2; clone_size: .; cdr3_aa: CASTSGPSYEQYF; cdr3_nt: TGTGCCAGCACTAGCGGGCCTTCCTACGAGCAGTACTTC
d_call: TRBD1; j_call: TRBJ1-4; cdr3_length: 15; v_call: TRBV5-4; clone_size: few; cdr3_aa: CASSLSGDRDEKLFF; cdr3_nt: TGTGCCAGCAGCTTGTCAGGGGACAGAGATGAAAAACTGTTTTTT
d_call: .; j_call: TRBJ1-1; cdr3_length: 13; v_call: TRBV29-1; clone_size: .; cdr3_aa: CSVGLLQGMRAFF; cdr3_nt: TGCAGCGTTGGGCTTTTACAGGGCATGAGGGCTTTCTTT
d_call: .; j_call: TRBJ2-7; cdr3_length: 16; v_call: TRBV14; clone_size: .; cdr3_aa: CASSQDTPRLSYEQYF; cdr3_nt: TGTGCCAGCAGCCAAGATACGCCTAGATTGAGCTACGAGCAGTACTTC
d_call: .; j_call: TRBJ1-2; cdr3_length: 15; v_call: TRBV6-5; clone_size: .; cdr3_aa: CASSYNSAANYGYTF; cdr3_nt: TGTGCCAGCAGTTACAATTCGGCGGCTAACTATGGCTACACCTTC
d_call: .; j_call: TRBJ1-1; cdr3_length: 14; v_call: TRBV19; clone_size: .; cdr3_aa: CASSMTGGITEAFF; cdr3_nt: TGTGCCAGTAGTATGACGGGAGGCATCACTGAAGCTTTCTTT
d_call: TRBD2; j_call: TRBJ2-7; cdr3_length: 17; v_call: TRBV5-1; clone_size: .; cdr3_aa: CASSLGPRLAGHYEQYF; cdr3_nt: TGCGCCAGCAGCTTGGGGCCCAGACTAGCGGGACATTACGAGCAGTACTTC
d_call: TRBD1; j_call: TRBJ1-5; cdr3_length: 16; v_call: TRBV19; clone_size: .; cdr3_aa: CASSILGGSDHQPQHF; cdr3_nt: TGTGCCAGTAGTATCCTAGGGGGCTCGGATCACCAGCCCCAGCATTTT
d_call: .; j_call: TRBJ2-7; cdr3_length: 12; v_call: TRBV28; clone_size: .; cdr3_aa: CASYQSGYEQYF; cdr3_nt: TGTGCCAGCTACCAATCAGGCTACGAGCAGTACTTC
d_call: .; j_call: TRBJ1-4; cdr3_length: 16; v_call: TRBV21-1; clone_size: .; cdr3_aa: CASPGEGTLDFEKLFF; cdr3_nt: TGTGCCAGCCCTGGGGAGGGAACCCTTGACTTTGAAAAACTGTTTTTT
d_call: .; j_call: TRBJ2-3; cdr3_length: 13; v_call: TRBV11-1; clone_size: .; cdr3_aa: CASSPESTDTQYF; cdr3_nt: TGTGCCAGCAGCCCCGAGAGCACAGATACGCAGTATTTT
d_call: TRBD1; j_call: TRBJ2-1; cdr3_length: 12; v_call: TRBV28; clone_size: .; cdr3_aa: CASSLTGDEQFF; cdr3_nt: TGTGCCAGCAGTCTGACAGGGGATGAGCAGTTCTTC
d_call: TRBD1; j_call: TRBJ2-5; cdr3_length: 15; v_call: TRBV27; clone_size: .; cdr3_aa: CASSPPGGSKETQYF; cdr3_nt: TGTGCCAGCAGCCCCCCAGGGGGTAGTAAGGAGACCCAGTACTTC
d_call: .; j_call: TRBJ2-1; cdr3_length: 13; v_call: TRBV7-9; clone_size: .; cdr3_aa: CASSLSAPGEQFF; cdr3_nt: TGTGCCAGCAGCTTATCGGCCCCGGGGGAGCAGTTCTTC
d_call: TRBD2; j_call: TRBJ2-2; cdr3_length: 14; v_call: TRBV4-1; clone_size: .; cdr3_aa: CASEREGGTGELFF; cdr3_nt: TGCGCCAGTGAGAGGGAGGGAGGCACCGGGGAGCTGTTTTTT
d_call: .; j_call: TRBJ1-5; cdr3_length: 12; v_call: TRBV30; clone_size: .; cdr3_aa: CAWRKEGQPQHF; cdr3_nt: TGTGCCTGGAGAAAGGAGGGTCAGCCCCAGCATTTT
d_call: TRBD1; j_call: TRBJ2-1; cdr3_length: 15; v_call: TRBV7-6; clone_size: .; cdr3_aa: CASSPPGTAYNEQFF; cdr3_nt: TGTGCCAGCAGCCCCCCCGGGACAGCATACAATGAGCAGTTCTTC
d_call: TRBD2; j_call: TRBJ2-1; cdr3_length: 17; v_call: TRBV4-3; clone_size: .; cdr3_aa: CASSQDWERGGVDEQFF; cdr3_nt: TGCGCCAGCAGCCAAGATTGGGAGCGGGGGGGCGTCGATGAGCAGTTCTTC
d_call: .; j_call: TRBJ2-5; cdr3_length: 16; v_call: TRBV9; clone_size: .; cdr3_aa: CASSVGRRVGEETQYF; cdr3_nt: TGTGCCAGCAGCGTAGGGCGGAGGGTAGGAGAAGAGACCCAGTACTTC
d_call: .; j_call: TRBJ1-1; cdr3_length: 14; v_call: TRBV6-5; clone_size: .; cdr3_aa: CASGIIGGRAEAFF; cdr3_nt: TGTGCCAGCGGAATAATCGGAGGGAGGGCTGAAGCTTTCTTT
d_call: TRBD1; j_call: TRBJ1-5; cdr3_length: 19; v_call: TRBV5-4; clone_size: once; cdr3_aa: CASRPYRDRGTLGNQPQHF; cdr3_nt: TGTGCCAGCAGACCGTACCGGGACAGGGGGACCCTAGGCAATCAGCCCCAGCATTTT
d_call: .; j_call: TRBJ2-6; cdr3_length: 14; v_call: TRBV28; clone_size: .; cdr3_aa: CASTYLRGANVLTF; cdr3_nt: TGTGCCAGCACCTACTTGCGTGGGGCCAACGTCCTGACTTTC
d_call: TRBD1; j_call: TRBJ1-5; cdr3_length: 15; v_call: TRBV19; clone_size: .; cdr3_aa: CASYDRGRGNQPQHF; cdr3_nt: TGTGCCAGTTATGACAGGGGTCGGGGCAATCAGCCCCAGCATTTT
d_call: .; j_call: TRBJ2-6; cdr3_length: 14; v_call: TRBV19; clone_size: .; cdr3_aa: CASSLGAGANVLTF; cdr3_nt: TGTGCCAGTAGTCTCGGGGCTGGGGCCAACGTCCTGACTTTC
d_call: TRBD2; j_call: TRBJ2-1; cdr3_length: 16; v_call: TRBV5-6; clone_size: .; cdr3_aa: CASSLRGGSSYNEQFF; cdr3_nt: TGTGCCAGCAGCTTGCGCGGCGGGAGCTCCTACAATGAGCAGTTCTTC
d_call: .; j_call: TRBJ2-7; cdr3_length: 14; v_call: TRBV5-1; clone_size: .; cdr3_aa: CASSLTPRTYEQYF; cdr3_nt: TGCGCCAGCAGCTTGACCCCTAGGACCTACGAGCAGTACTTC
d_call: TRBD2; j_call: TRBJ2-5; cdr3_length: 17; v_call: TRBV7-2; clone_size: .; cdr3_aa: CASSPGGSGGFQETQYF; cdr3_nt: TGTGCCAGCAGCCCAGGGGGTAGCGGGGGGTTCCAAGAGACCCAGTACTTC
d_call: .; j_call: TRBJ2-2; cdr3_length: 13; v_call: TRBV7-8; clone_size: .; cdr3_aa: CASSADSTGELFF; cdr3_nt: TGTGCCAGCAGCGCCGACAGTACCGGGGAGCTGTTTTTT
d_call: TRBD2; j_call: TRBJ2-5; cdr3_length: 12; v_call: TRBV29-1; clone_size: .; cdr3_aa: CSVELAGETQYF; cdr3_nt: TGCAGCGTTGAGCTAGCGGGAGAGACCCAGTACTTC
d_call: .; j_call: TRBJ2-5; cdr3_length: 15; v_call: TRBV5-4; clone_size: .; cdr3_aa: CVSSLVARGRETQYF; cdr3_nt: TGTGTCAGCAGCTTGGTGGCGAGGGGGAGAGAGACCCAGTACTTC
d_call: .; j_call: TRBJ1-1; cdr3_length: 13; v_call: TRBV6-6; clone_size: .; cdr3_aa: CASSKTVNTEAFF; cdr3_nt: TGTGCCAGCAGTAAAACAGTGAACACTGAAGCTTTCTTT
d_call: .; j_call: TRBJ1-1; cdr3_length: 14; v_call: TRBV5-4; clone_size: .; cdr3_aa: CASSLVGANTEAFF; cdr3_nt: TGTGCCAGCAGCTTGGTCGGAGCGAACACTGAAGCTTTCTTT
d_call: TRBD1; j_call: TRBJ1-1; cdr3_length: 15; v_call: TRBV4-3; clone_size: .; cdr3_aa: CASSQDDRGGTEAFF; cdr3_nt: TGCGCCAGCAGCCAAGATGACAGGGGAGGGACTGAAGCTTTCTTT
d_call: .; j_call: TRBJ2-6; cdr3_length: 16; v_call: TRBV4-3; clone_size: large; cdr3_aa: CASSRIEFSGANVLTF; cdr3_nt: TGCGCCAGCAGCCGAATAGAGTTCTCTGGGGCCAACGTCCTGACTTTC
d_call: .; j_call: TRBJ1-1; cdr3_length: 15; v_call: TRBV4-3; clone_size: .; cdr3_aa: CASSQSLGHSIGAFF; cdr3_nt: TGCGCCAGCAGCCAAAGCCTCGGACACTCTATCGGAGCTTTCTTT
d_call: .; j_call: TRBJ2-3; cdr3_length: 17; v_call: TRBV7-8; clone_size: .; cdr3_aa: CASSFGAGRASTDTQYF; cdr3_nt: TGTGCCAGCAGCTTCGGGGCCGGGAGAGCTAGCACAGATACGCAGTATTTT
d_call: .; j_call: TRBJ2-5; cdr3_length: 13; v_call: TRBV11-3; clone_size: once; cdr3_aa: CASSWSAEETQYF; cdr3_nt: TGTGCCAGCAGTTGGAGCGCGGAAGAGACCCAGTACTTC
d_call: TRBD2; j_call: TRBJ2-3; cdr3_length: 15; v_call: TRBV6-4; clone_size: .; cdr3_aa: CASSDSGGATDTQYF; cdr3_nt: TGTGCCAGCAGCGATAGCGGGGGGGCCACAGATACGCAGTATTTT
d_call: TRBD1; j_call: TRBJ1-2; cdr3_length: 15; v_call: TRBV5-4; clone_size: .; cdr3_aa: CASSFGTGLNYGYTF; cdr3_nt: TGTGCCAGCAGCTTTGGGACAGGATTAAACTATGGCTACACCTTC